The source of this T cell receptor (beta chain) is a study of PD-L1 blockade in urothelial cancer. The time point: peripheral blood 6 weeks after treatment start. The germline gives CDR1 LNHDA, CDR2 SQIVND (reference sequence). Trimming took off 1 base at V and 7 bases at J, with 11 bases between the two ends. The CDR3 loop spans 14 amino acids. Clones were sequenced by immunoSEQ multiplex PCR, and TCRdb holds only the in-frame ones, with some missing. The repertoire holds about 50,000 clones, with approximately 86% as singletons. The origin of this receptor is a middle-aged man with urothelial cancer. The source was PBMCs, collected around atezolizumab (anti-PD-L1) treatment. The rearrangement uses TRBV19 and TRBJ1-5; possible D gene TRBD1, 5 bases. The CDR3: CASSIGAGRQPQHF. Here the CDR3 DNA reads TGTGCCAGTAGTATAGGGGCAGGGAGGCAGCCCCAGCATTTT.